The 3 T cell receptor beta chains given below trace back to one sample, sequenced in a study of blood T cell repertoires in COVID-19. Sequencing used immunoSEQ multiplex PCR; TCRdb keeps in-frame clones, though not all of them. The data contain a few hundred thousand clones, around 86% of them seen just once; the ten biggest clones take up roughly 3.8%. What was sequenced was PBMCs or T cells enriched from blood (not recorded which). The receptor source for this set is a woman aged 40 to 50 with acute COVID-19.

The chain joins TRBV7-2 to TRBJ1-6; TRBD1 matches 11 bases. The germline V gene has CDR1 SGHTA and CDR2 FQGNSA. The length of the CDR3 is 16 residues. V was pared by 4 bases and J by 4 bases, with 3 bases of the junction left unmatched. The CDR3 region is CASSSGQGAYNSPLHF. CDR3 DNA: TGTGCCAGCAGCTCCGGACAGGGGGCGTATAATTCACCCCTCCACTTT.

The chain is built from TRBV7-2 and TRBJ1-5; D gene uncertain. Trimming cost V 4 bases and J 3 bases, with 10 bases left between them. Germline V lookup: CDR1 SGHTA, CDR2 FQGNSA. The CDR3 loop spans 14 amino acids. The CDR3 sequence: CASSSAGTNQPQHF. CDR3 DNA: TGTGCCAGCAGCTCCGCAGGCACCAATCAGCCCCAGCATTTT.

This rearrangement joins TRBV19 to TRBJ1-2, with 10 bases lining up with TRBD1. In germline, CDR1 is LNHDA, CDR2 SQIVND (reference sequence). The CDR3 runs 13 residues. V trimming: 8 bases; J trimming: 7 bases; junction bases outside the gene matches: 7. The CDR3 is CASRSGDRGGYTF. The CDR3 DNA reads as TGTGCCAGTCGATCCGGGGACAGGGGTGGCTACACCTTC.